The T cell receptor beta chain described here comes from a study of cytomegalovirus exposure and HLA in healthy donors. Overall study context: Earlier, almost 120 million unique TCR beta sequences were recovered from approximately 180 million T cells by an analysis.

The CDR3 is 13 residues long. Looked up from germline, CDR1 is LNHDA and CDR2 is SQIVND (reference sequence). Trimming left V 6 bases short and J 5 bases short, with 13 bases between. At sampling all donors were nominally healthy, likely with unrecorded immune exposures. Use of 60 Vbeta and 13 Jbeta primers characterized the PCR. Sequencing was performed with immunoSEQ multiplex PCR; in TCRdb, only in-frame clones are kept and a portion is missing. The repertoire holds almost 200,000 clones, 70% to 80% seen once, with about 4.6% in the top ten. Sequencing used PBMCs. This clonotype was sampled from a woman aged 30 to 39 in good health and CMV-seropositive. This chain connects TRBV19 to TRBJ1-1; TRBD1 is a possible D gene (6 bases). CDR3 protein: CASSHRVETEAFF. The CDR3 nucleotides read TGTGCCAGTAGCCACAGGGTTGAGACTGAAGCTTTCTTT.